This T cell receptor beta chain came from a study of control samples from healthy donors and cancer patients. In germline, CDR1 is LGHNA, CDR2 YSLEER. V was clipped by 5 bases and J by 1 base, with 17 bases between them. The length of the CDR3 is 16 residues. TCRdb's copy holds only in-frame clones and misses some; the assay was immunoSEQ multiplex PCR. Here the sample spans 89,000 or so clones, over 75% being singletons. This chain connects TRBV4-3 to TRBJ2-5; maybe TRBD1 (6 bases). The sequenced sample was blood. The sequence came from a man aged 50-60 years in good health. This CDR3 is CASSAQGQSFQETQYF. DNA of the CDR3: TGCGCCAGCAGCGCACAGGGTCAGAGCTTCCAAGAGACCCAGTACTTC.